This entry features one T cell receptor beta chain sequence. Its antigen is unknown. No base quality values were provided; no much bigger clone lies one nucleotide off. From cysteine to phenylalanine, the CDR3 is 15 amino acids long. Only the CDR3 portion is preserved as DNA: 45 bases, with reading frame beginning at the first base. V and J are truncated by 6 bases and 7 bases respectively, leaving an intervening sequence of 19 bases. The germline V gene (reference sequence) specifies DFQATT as CDR1 and SNEGSKA as CDR2. This specimen comes from a study of vaccination and CD4 T cells after COVID-19 (dated by TCRdb to between 2021 and 2023). Broadly, across the study: The convalescent cohort comprised six males and four females, including two Hispanic individuals, seven Caucasians, two Asians and one multiracial person. Participants got two doses of the Pfizer-BioNTech BNT162b2 vaccine (n=8) or two doses of the Moderna mRNA-1273 vaccine (n=2). Post-COVID blood samples were collected from convalescent patients a median of around 100 days after diagnosis, with a range of roughly 30 to 161 days. Post-vaccine blood samples were collected a median of around 70 days after the second vaccine dose, ranging from roughly 13 to 241 days. Overlapping spike peptide pools from SARS-CoV-2 and from the common cold coronaviruses HCoV-NL63, HCoV-OC43 and HCoV-229E were used as culture stimuli. Control cultures used a CEFX viral epitope pool as positive control, an HIV-1 Nef peptide pool as negative control, or no peptide. The spike-specific CD4+ TCR repertoire was compared before and after mRNA vaccination in over nine COVID-19 convalescent patients and 4 infection-naive healthy vaccine recipients. At the TCR clonotype level, an earlier paper using these donors assessed memory CD4+ T cell crossreactivity between SARS-CoV-2 and common cold coronavirus spike proteins. Broad study findings and their caveats: Of the vaccine-specific clones found in convalescent patients, nearly all (304 of 307) were mono-reactive for SARS-CoV-2 spike instead of being cross-reactive with common cold coronaviruses. In convalescent patients, a median roughly 85% of post-vaccine SARS-CoV-2-reactive clones were detected only after vaccination, and vaccine-specific priming was suggested by this finding. Only a relatively small number of convalescent patients were included in the study, and early timepoints following natural infection were not analyzed. The median number of SARS-CoV-2-reactive clonotypes rose from about 23 after infection to 38 after vaccination, but the change was not significant.

This specimen's treatment or condition label, per the study, means: 10-day PBMC culture with coronavirus spike peptide pools or control peptides (ViraFEST assay). CD4+ T cells from unexposed donors were collected before the COVID-19 pandemic (2011-2018). The study used the ViraFEST assay, which expanded antigen-specific T cells with peptide pools and then identified expanded clonotypes by TCR sequencing. Each well held some 2 million PBMCs cultured with roughly 9.2 ug/ml peptide pools in IMDM containing approximately 5% human AB serum and around 10 IU/ml IL-2. On days 3 and 7, half of the culture medium was replaced with fresh IL-2-containing medium. Once the cells had been in culture for roughly 11 days, the EasySep CD4+ T cell isolation kit was used to isolate CD4+ T cells by negative selection. Unexposed donor CD4+ T cells were tested for reactivity to SARS-CoV-2 S and N and four common cold coronavirus spike pools, as cell number allowed. Ficoll-Paque Plus gradient centrifugation was used to isolate PBMCs from whole blood, and the isolated PBMCs were then either used fresh or cryopreserved at -140C. Culture conditions were generally each tested in triplicate wells. The leukapheresis product used for the unexposed donors was purchased from a commercial source.

The library came from PCR. At the Johns Hopkins FTIC core, DNA from the cultured CD4+ T cells underwent TCR sequencing with the Oncomine TCR Beta short-read assay. The QIAamp micro DNA kit was used to extract genomic DNA from the cultured CD4+ T cells. Oncomine TCR Beta libraries from cultured CD4+ T cells were pooled with unique dual indexes and sequenced on an Illumina iSeq 100. On the study's bioinformatics: Non-productive sequences were removed, and CDR3s that did not start with C, did not end with F or W, or were shorter than 7 amino acids were discarded. The MANAFEST web application identified antigen-specific clonotypes by comparing peptide-stimulated wells against reference wells and other culture wells. To be called positive, a clone needed an FDR below 0.05, an odds ratio above 5, and a productive frequency above 0.1% in at least two of three replicate wells. A clonotype was classed as cross-reactive if the clonotype showed significant expansion both in SARS-CoV-2 spike wells and in at least one common cold coronavirus spike condition. Levenshtein distances (stringdist) and unrooted phylogenetic trees (ape) in R version 3.6.1 were used to assess CDR3 homology. In TCRdb, the public reads were trimmed at Q25 with fastp and aligned with MiXCR, with productive beta chains retained. Entries that share a CDR3 protein sequence are merged under the most common genes and DNA. In this record, the V and J calls reflect TCRdb's handling and not the investigators' own analysis. The sample contains approximately 4,600 distinct CDR3 sequences, 50% to 75% of them found a single time. The leading ten clones occupy approximately 40% of the sample.

Material: CD4+ T cells from blood, cultured in vitro. The sequence came from a human donor in good health. The chain employs TRBV20-1 and TRBJ1-6, with a weak D call of TRBD1 (6 bases match). The CDR3 region: CSATPQGQLNSPLHF. In nucleotides, the sequence is TGCAGTGCCACCCCTCAAGGACAGTTAAATTCACCCCTCCACTTT.